Below, 21 T cell receptor beta chains from the same sample are listed, as sequenced in a study of OX40 agonist ivuxolimab in advanced cancers. To prepare the library, the immunoSEQ multiplex PCR assay was applied. Sourced from immuneACCESS, this table was stored by TCRdb with only in-frame sequences that have V and J called. A share of the clones is absent; for the studies checked, an unresolved V gene accounts for under half, and the remainder has no known explanation. A total of 61,000 or so clones appear in this sample, roughly four fifths of them only once. The ten top clones hold around 3.3% of the sample. Specimen: CD4+ or CD8+ T cells sorted from blood, collected in a trial of the OX40 agonist ivuxolimab. The receptors derive from an adult with an advanced solid tumor such as melanoma, head and neck, liver or kidney cancer.

J is TRBJ2-7 and V is TRBV2, with D uncertain. V lost 3 bases and J lost 4, with 16 bases in between. CDR3 length: 15 amino acids. The germline V gene has CDR1 SNHLY and CDR2 FYNNEI. The CDR3 DNA reads as TGTGCCAGCAGTGATCGGCGTCTCGGCACTTACGAGCAGTACTTC. Translated: CASSDRRLGTYEQYF.

As regards this clone: This CDR3 is also generated by other DNA sequences in the sample. This sequence joins TRBV6-5 and TRBJ1-3; D is possibly TRBD1 (6 bases). The CDR3 is 16 residues long. V shed 0 bases and J shed 0 bases, with 9 bases lying between them. The V gene's germline CDR1 is MNHEY and CDR2 SVGAGI. CDR3 loop: CASSYSRTVSGNTIYF. CDR3 DNA sequence: TGTGCCAGCAGTTACTCGAGGACAGTCTCTGGAAACACCATATATTTT.

The V and J genes are TRBV29-1 and TRBJ2-2; 7 bases are a match to TRBD2. The J segment lost 1 base and the V segment lost 7 bases, leaving 6 bases of the junction unmatched. Germline CDR1 is SQVTM and CDR2 is ANQGSEA. The CDR3 covers 14 residues. CDR3 sequence (DNA): TGCAGCGCCTCGGGACTACAGAACACCGGGGAGCTGTTTTTT. It encodes CSASGLQNTGELFF.

The chain uses TRBV4-2 and TRBJ2-2, with 7 bases aligning to TRBD1. Germline V gives CDR1 LGHNA, CDR2 YNFKEQ. Trimming at V came to 3 bases and at J to 5 bases, leaving 6 bases not matched to a gene. This CDR3 spans 15 amino acids. CDR3 coding DNA: TGTGCCAGCAGCCAGGCCGGGACAGTAACCGGGGAGCTGTTTTTT. Amino acids: CASSQAGTVTGELFF.

As DNA, the CDR3 is TGTGCCAGTAGTAGGACTAGCGGGATTGAGCAGTTCTTC. It encodes CASSRTSGIEQFF. The V call is TRBV19, the J call TRBJ2-1, with TRBD2 identical over 12 bases. The germline gives CDR1 LNHDA, CDR2 SQIVND (reference sequence). This CDR3 is built from 13 residues. V shed 4 bases, J shed 9 bases, and the junction held 1 base outside the gene matches.

This chain connects TRBV6-1 to TRBJ1-5; no reliable D call. The germline V gene has CDR1 MNHNS and CDR2 SASEGT. Deletions cut 5 bases from V and 5 bases from J, with 10 bases between. The CDR3 sequence is 13 residues long. The DNA for the CDR3 is TGTGCCAGCAGTCCCCGACCGGATCAGCCCCAGCATTTT. This encodes CASSPRPDQPQHF.

The rearrangement joins TRBV2 to TRBJ1-1; no clear D. V was shortened by 2 bases and J by 6 bases, with 10 bases between the two germline ends. The CDR3 consists of 13 residues. Germline lookup yields CDR1 SNHLY and CDR2 FYNNEI. The CDR3 is CASSELRRAEAFF. CDR3 bases: TGTGCCAGCAGTGAACTTAGGCGGGCTGAAGCTTTCTTT. The variable domain in full, with the rest retrieved from reference TRBV2 and TRBJ1-1, is EPEVTQTPSHQVTQMGQEVILRCVPISNHLYFYWYRQILGQKVEFLVSFYNNEISEKSEIFDDQFSVERPDGSNFTLKIRSTKLEDSAMYFCASSELRRAEAFFGQGTRLTVV.

The V and J genes are TRBV11-2 and TRBJ1-4; no clear D gene. CDR1 and CDR2 from the germline V gene are SGHAT and FQNNGV. This CDR3 region has 12 residues. Trimming removed 3 bases from V and 6 bases from J, with 5 bases in between. This CDR3 reads CASSFADEKLFF. CDR3 nucleotides: TGTGCCAGCAGCTTCGCTGATGAAAAACTGTTTTTT.

The genes are TRBV7-6 and TRBJ2-7, with D hard to call. The germline V and J ends were trimmed by 5 bases and 0 bases, with 8 bases remaining between them. The CDR3 contains 13 residues. CDR1 is SGHVS and CDR2 is FNYEAQ in the germline V gene. The chain's CDR3 is CASSAHFSYEQYF. CDR3 coding DNA: TGTGCCAGCAGCGCTCATTTCTCCTACGAGCAGTACTTC.

This clone has only one observation. The chain carries TRBV28 and TRBJ1-2; 7 bases align to TRBD1. Trimming cost V 7 bases and J 5 bases; bases outside gene matches: 7. Germline loops: CDR1 MDHEN, CDR2 SYDVKM. This CDR3 contains 13 residues. CDR3 DNA: TGTGCCAGCAAAGACAGGGCCCCGTATGGCTACACCTTC. Its protein product is CASKDRAPYGYTF.

This sequence joins TRBV7-8 and TRBJ2-1; 9 bases agree with TRBD1. Germline-derived CDR1 and CDR2 are SGHVS and FQNEAQ. The CDR3 is made up of 15 amino acids. With 1 base clipped from V and 5 bases from J, the junction kept 3 bases outside the gene matches. The CDR3 DNA follows: TGTGCCAGCAGCTTAGGGACAGGGGTCGACAATGAGCAGTTCTTC. Encoded protein: CASSLGTGVDNEQFF.

This chain uses TRBV6-5 with TRBJ1-3; tentative D call: TRBD1 (6 bases). Germline V gene data show CDR1 as MNHEY and CDR2 as SVGAGI. This CDR3 contains 16 residues. The V and J ends lost 0 bases and 4 bases respectively, with 13 bases between them. The CDR3 DNA reads as TGTGCCAGCAGTTACTCAGAAACAGGGCTGGGAAACACCATATATTTT. This sequence encodes CASSYSETGLGNTIYF.

This clone has more than one count but fewer than ten. This chain links TRBV5-1 with TRBJ1-1, with D perhaps matching TRBD1 (6 bases). The V end was cut by 1 base, the J end by 6 bases, with 13 bases between. This CDR3 comprises 14 residues. Germline assignment: CDR1 SGHRS and CDR2 YFSETQ. CDR3 region: CASSLTGMVAEAFF. CDR3 sequence (DNA): TGCGCCAGCAGCTTGACAGGGATGGTGGCTGAAGCTTTCTTT.

V and J are TRBV7-3 and TRBJ1-6, with 7 positions matching TRBD1. The CDR3 spans 19 residues. Germline CDR1 reads SGHTA; CDR2 reads FQGTGA. Trimming at V came to 2 bases and at J to 8 bases, leaving 18 bases not matched to a gene. The CDR3 DNA reads TGTGCCAGCAGCTTATACCCCCCTATGATAGGGACAGCAGATTCACCCCTCCACTTT. Translating it yields CASSLYPPMIGTADSPLHF.

This sequence joins TRBV11-1 and TRBJ2-5; D is possibly TRBD1 (6 bases). V was trimmed by 5 bases and J by 2 bases, leaving 15 bases between them. This CDR3 has 15 amino acids. Germline V gene data show CDR1 as SGHAT and CDR2 as FQDESV (reference sequence). The CDR3 protein is CASSPNPGTQETQYF. The DNA of the CDR3 is TGTGCCAGCAGCCCAAACCCCGGGACACAAGAGACCCAGTACTTC.

The rearrangement uses TRBV5-8 and TRBJ2-5; no reliable D call. CDR3 length: 13 amino acids. V gave up 2 bases and J gave up 5 bases, with 10 bases separating them. Germline-derived CDR1 and CDR2 are SGHTS and YDEGEE. CDR3 residues: CASSFAPGETQYF. The CDR3 DNA follows: TGTGCCAGCAGCTTTGCACCCGGCGAGACCCAGTACTTC.

V and J are TRBV6-6 and TRBJ1-2; tentative D call: TRBD1 (6 bases). Germline V gives CDR1 MNHNY, CDR2 SVGAGI (reference sequence). V shed 6 bases and J shed 8 bases, with 22 bases lying between them. The CDR3 is 15 amino acids. This CDR3 reads CASSPTKGDAWGYTF. Written as DNA, the CDR3 is TGTGCCAGCAGCCCTACGAAGGGGGATGCGTGGGGCTACACCTTC.

The chain combines TRBV6-5 with TRBJ1-4; 7 bases align to TRBD1. The CDR3 runs to 15 residues. With 6 bases clipped from V and 3 bases from J, the junction kept 7 bases outside the gene matches. In germline, CDR1 is MNHEY, CDR2 SVGAGI. CDR3: CASRPPGQPNEKLFF. The DNA of the CDR3 is TGTGCCAGCAGACCCCCGGGACAGCCTAATGAAAAACTGTTTTTT.

This chain connects TRBV7-9 to TRBJ2-1, with D possibly TRBD2 on 7 matching bases. Trimming took 0 bases from V and 6 from J, leaving 9 bases between them. Germline V gene data show CDR1 as SEHNR and CDR2 as FQNEAQ (reference sequence). This CDR3 spans 14 amino acids. Here the CDR3 DNA reads TGTGCCAGCAGCTTAGCGGGGGGGCGCAATGAGCAGTTCTTC. This codes for CASSLAGGRNEQFF.

This rearrangement joins TRBV5-6 to TRBJ2-5; TRBD1 might be the D (5 bases). The CDR3 extends over 15 amino acids. Germline lookup yields CDR1 SGHDT and CDR2 YYEEEE. Trimming pared 6 bases from V and 4 bases from J, leaving 19 bases between. CDR3 nucleotides: TGTGCCAGCACCACCTCTACAGGTTCAGGAGAGACCCAGTACTTC. Amino acids: CASTTSTGSGETQYF.

The chain employs TRBV5-4 and TRBJ1-2; TRBD1 aligns across 9 bases. The CDR3 spans 14 residues. Trimming took 0 bases from V and 3 from J; bases not matched to a gene: 0. The germline V gene encodes CDR1 SGHNT and CDR2 YYREEE (reference sequence). CDR3 protein: CASSLGTGDYGYTF. The CDR3 DNA sequence: TGTGCCAGCAGCTTGGGGACAGGGGACTATGGCTACACCTTC.